This is a list of T cell receptor beta chains from one sample in a study of human T cells and chemical hapten exposure. TCRdb reanalysed the RACE reads using MiXCR and keeps one entry per CDR3 protein. The table has under 130,000 distinct CDR3 sequences, roughly a third seen once; the top ten hold approximately 3%. Here the sequenced sample was whole blood, taken in connection with sensitization to the hapten diphenylcyclopropenone (DPC). The receptors stem from a man aged 40-50 years with alopecia areata. Some clones in this sample may be carry-over from other donors' samples. The CDR3 runs from the conserved cysteine through the conserved F or W. D genes are given only for firm matches. The listing skips clone size in some rows; elsewhere it reads once, few, many or a size class.

>TRBJ2-3|NA|16|TRBV24-1|few
TGTGCCACCAGTGACCCTAGAGAAGCTAGCACAGATACGCAGTATTTT
CATSDPREASTDTQYF
>TRBJ2-6|NA|16|TRBV5-1|few
TGCGCCAGCAGCTTGATTGTCGGGGCTGGGGCCAACGTCCTGACTTTC
CASSLIVGAGANVLTF
>TRBJ2-5|NA|12|TRBV29-1|NA
TGCAGCGTTGTAGAGGTTGGCGAGACCCAGTACTTC
CSVVEVGETQYF
>TRBJ2-3|NA|14|TRBV7-9|NA
TGTGCCAGCAGCTTAGGCGGTTCCGGGGGTACGCAGTATTTT
CASSLGGSGGTQYF
>TRBJ1-1|TRBD1|13|TRBV5-4|NA
TGTGCCACCCTAAGGACAGGGATACCTGAAGCTTTCTTT
CATLRTGIPEAFF
>TRBJ1-5|NA|14|TRBV28|NA
TGTGCCAGCAGCCTAGAAGGATTCGGGCAGCCCCAGCATTTT
CASSLEGFGQPQHF
>TRBJ2-7|NA|11|TRBV12-3/TRBV12-4|few
TGTGCCAGCAGTCTACAGTCGGAGCAGTACTTC
CASSLQSEQYF
>TRBJ2-4|TRBD2|16|TRBV29-1|NA
TGCAGCATTAGGGACCTAGCGGGAGAGGCCAAAAACATTCAGTACTTC
CSIRDLAGEAKNIQYF
>TRBJ2-5|TRBD1|18|TRBV11-2|few
TGTGCCAGCAGCCCAGGACAGGGGGCGCGGGGGGGCCAAGAGACCCAGTACTTC
CASSPGQGARGGQETQYF
>TRBJ2-3|TRBD2|15|TRBV12-3/TRBV12-4|few
TGTGCCAGCAGTCCCCTAGCGGGAGGAAGAGATACGCAGTATTTT
CASSPLAGGRDTQYF
>TRBJ2-7|TRBD2|15|TRBV20-1|few
TGCAGTGCTAGCCGGTCCGGGACTAGCGCTTACGAGCAGTACTTC
CSASRSGTSAYEQYF
>TRBJ2-3|TRBD2|16|TRBV11-2|few
TGTGCCAGCAGCCCCACCGGGACTAGCGGCCTTACTAGGCAGTATTTT
CASSPTGTSGLTRQYF
>TRBJ1-1|TRBD1|16|TRBV18|few
TGTGCCAGCTCACCAAGTCAGGGGGCGAAGAACACTGAAGCTTTCTTT
CASSPSQGAKNTEAFF
>TRBJ2-3|TRBD2|19|TRBV4-3|NA
TGCGCCAGCAGCCAAGTCCTAAGACTAGCGGGGGAGCCCACAGATACGCAGTATTTT
CASSQVLRLAGEPTDTQYF
>TRBJ2-7|NA|14|TRBV5-1|NA
TGCGCCAGCAGCTTGGAACACGGTTTCGGCGAGCAGTACTTC
CASSLEHGFGEQYF
>TRBJ2-1|TRBD2|15|TRBV29-1|NA
TGCAGCGTCCTTAGTCCCGGGACTAGCAACAATGAGCAGTTCTTC
CSVLSPGTSNNEQFF
>TRBJ1-5|NA|13|TRBV7-2|few
TGTGCCAGCAGCCGATGGGACAATCAGCCCCAGCATTTT
CASSRWDNQPQHF
>TRBJ2-1|NA|11|TRBV12-3/TRBV12-4|NA
TGTGCCAGCAGTTGTGGAGGTGAGCAGTTCTTC
CASSCGGEQFF
>TRBJ2-7|TRBD2|17|TRBV20-1|NA
TGCAGTGCTAGAGCGATGGTGGTAGCGGGAGGGCCCTACGAGCAGTACTTC
CSARAMVVAGGPYEQYF
>TRBJ2-1|NA|14|TRBV6-6|NA
TGTGCCAGCAGTTACTCTCTCGGGGGCAATGAGCAGTTCTTC
CASSYSLGGNEQFF
>TRBJ1-4|NA|12|TRBV2|NA
TGTGCCAGCAGTGAACTAGGGGAAAAACTGTTTTTT
CASSELGEKLFF
>TRBJ2-3|NA|13|TRBV30|NA
TGTGCCTGGACCCCACCGGGCACAGATACGCAGTATTTT
CAWTPPGTDTQYF
>TRBJ2-7|NA|14|TRBV19|NA
TGTGCCAGTAGTATCCAGGGAGGTTCATCCGAGCAGTACTTC
CASSIQGGSSEQYF
>TRBJ1-6|NA|12|TRBV29-1|few
TGCAGCGTTGGGACAGCTAATTCACCCCTCCACTTT
CSVGTANSPLHF
>TRBJ2-7|NA|12|TRBV6-2/TRBV6-3|NA
TGTGCCAGCAGTGCGGGTGATTACGAGCAGTACTTC
CASSAGDYEQYF
>TRBJ1-1|NA|13|TRBV9|NA
TGTGCCAGCAGCGGTAACCTGGGCACTGAAGCTTTCTTT
CASSGNLGTEAFF
>TRBJ2-1|TRBD2|16|TRBV20-1|NA
TGCAGTGCTAGAATCCCCCTAGCGGGAAATCGCAATGAGCAGTTCTTC
CSARIPLAGNRNEQFF
>TRBJ2-7|TRBD1|14|TRBV4-3|NA
TGCGCCAGCAGCCCAGGACAGGGTTTATACGAGCAGTACTTC
CASSPGQGLYEQYF
>TRBJ1-4|NA|16|TRBV5-1|NA
TGCGCCAGCAGCTTGATTTATGGTAACACTAATGAAAAACTGTTTTTT
CASSLIYGNTNEKLFF
>TRBJ2-2|TRBD1|16|TRBV6-2/TRBV6-3|NA
TGTGCCAGCAGTACCGGGACAGGGGGCCACACCGGGGAGCTGTTTTTT
CASSTGTGGHTGELFF
>TRBJ2-3|NA|17|TRBV6-6|few
TGTGCCAGCAGGAGGACCTCCCCGGTTTTTAGCACAGATACGCAGTATTTT
CASRRTSPVFSTDTQYF
>TRBJ2-2|TRBD1|17|TRBV24-1|NA
TGTGCCACCAGTGAACCACAGGGGTCTTCTACATACGGGGAGCTGTTTTTT
CATSEPQGSSTYGELFF
>TRBJ2-1|NA|13|TRBV7-2|few
TGTGCCAGCAGCTCCCCGCGTTACAATGAGCAGTTCTTC
CASSSPRYNEQFF
>TRBJ1-1|NA|14|TRBV7-3|NA
TGTGCCAGCAGCCTAGGGTCAGGGAGTACTGAAGCTTTCTTT
CASSLGSGSTEAFF
>TRBJ2-5|NA|13|TRBV12-3/TRBV12-4|few
TGTGCCAGCAGTTTAACCGCACAAGAGACCCAGTACTTC
CASSLTAQETQYF
>TRBJ2-2|NA|15|TRBV9|few
TGTGCCAGCAACCGGGACCCGGGGGACACCGGGGAGCTGTTTTTT
CASNRDPGDTGELFF
>TRBJ2-5|NA|17|TRBV18|NA
TGTGCCAGCTCACGCCGCAGGAGGGGGGACACACAAGAGACCCAGTACTTC
CASSRRRRGDTQETQYF
>TRBJ2-6|TRBD1|16|TRBV7-9|NA
TGTGCCAGCAGCTTAGACAGGGGCCCTGGGGCCAACGTCCTGACTTTC
CASSLDRGPGANVLTF
>TRBJ2-1|NA|12|TRBV25-1|NA
TGTGCCAGCGGGATCAGAGGTAATGAGCAGTTCTTC
CASGIRGNEQFF
>TRBJ1-1|NA|13|TRBV6-5|NA
TGTGCCAGCAGTTACAAGGGGAACACTGAAGCTTTCTTT
CASSYKGNTEAFF
>TRBJ2-5|TRBD2|16|TRBV7-8|NA
TGTGCCAGCAGCTTATTCAGCGGGAATATAATCGGGACCCAGTACTTC
CASSLFSGNIIGTQYF
>TRBJ1-6|TRBD1|15|TRBV12-3/TRBV12-4|few
TGTGCCAGCAGTTTAACGACAGGGGGCGGTTCACCCCTCCACTTT
CASSLTTGGGSPLHF
>TRBJ1-1|NA|15|TRBV5-4|NA
TGTGCCAGCAGCTCATGGGGGACACGGAATACTGAAGCTTTCTTT
CASSSWGTRNTEAFF
>TRBJ2-7|NA|11|TRBV25-1|few
TGTGCCAGCAGTGATCTGATCGAGCAGTACTTC
CASSDLIEQYF
>TRBJ2-6|NA|15|TRBV29-1|many
TGCAGCGTTGGGACCACACTCTCTGGGGCCAACGTCCTGACTTTC
CSVGTTLSGANVLTF
>TRBJ2-1|TRBD2|14|TRBV20-1|NA
TGCAGTGCTAAGGGGACTAGCGGGAGTAGTGAGCAGTTCTTC
CSAKGTSGSSEQFF
>TRBJ1-1|NA|15|TRBV7-6|NA
TGTGCCAGCAGCTTAATTCCCAACATGAACACTGAAGCTTTCTTT
CASSLIPNMNTEAFF
>TRBJ1-2|NA|15|TRBV5-6|NA
TGTGCCAGCAGCTTGTGGTACCGGACAGACTATGGCTACACCTTC
CASSLWYRTDYGYTF
>TRBJ2-3|TRBD2|15|TRBV7-2|few
TGTGCCAGCAGCCCAAGCGGGAGGGAGACAGATACGCAGTATTTT
CASSPSGRETDTQYF
>TRBJ2-3|TRBD1|15|TRBV4-3|NA
TGCGCCAGCAGTTCTGACAGGGATAGCACAGATACGCAGTATTTT
CASSSDRDSTDTQYF